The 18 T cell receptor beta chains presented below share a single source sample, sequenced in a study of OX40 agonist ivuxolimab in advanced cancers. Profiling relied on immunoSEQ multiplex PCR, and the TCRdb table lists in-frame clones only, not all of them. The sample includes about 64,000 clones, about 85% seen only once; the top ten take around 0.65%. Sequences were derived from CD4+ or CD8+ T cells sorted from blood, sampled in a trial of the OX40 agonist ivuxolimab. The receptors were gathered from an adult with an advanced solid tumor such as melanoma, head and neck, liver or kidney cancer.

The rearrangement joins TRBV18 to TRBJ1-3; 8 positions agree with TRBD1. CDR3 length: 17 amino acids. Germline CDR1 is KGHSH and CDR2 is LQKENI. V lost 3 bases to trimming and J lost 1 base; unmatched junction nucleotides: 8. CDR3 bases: TGTGCCAGCTCACCGTTGACAGGGGCTGGGTCTGGAAACACCATATATTTT. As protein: CASSPLTGAGSGNTIYF.

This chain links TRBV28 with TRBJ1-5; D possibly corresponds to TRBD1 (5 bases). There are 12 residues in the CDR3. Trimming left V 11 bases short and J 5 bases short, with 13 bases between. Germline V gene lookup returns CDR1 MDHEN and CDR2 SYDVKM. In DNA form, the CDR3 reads TGTGCCGGTCAGGGTTTAGATCAGCCCCAGCATTTT. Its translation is CAGQGLDQPQHF.

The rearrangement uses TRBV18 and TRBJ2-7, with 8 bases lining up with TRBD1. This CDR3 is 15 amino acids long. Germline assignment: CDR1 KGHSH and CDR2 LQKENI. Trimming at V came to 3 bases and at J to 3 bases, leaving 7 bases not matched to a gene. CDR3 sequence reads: CASSPGTGGVYEQYF. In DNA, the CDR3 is TGTGCCAGCTCACCGGGGACAGGCGGTGTCTACGAGCAGTACTTC.

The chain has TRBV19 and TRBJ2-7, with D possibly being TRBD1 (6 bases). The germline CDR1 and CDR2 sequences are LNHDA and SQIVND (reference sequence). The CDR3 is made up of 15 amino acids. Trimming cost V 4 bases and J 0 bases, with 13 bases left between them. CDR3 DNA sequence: TGTGCCAGTAGTACACTCGCGACAGGCTCCTACGAGCAGTACTTC. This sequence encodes CASSTLATGSYEQYF. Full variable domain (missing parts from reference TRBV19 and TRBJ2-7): DGGITQSPKYLFRKEGQNVTLSCEQNLNHDAMYWYRQDPGQGLRLIYYSQIVNDFQKGDIAEGYSVSREKKESFPLTVTSAQKNPTAFYLCASSTLATGSYEQYFGPGTRLTVT.

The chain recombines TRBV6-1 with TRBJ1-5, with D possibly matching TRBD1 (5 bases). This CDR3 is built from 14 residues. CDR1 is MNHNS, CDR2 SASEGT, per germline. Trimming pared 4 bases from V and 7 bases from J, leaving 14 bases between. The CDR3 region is CASSVDSFGQPQHF. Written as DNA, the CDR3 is TGTGCCAGCAGTGTCGACAGTTTCGGGCAGCCCCAGCATTTT.

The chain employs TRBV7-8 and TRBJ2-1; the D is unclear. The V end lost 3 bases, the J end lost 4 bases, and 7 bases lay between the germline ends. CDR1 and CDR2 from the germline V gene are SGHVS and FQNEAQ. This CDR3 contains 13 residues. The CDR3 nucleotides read TGTGCCAGCAGCTTTTCTGGGTACAATGAGCAGTTCTTC. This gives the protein CASSFSGYNEQFF.

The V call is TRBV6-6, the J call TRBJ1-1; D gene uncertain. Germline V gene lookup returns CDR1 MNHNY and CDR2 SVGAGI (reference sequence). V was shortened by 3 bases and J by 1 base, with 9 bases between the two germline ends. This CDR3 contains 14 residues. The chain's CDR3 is CASSYADSNTEAFF. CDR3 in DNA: TGTGCCAGCAGTTATGCGGACTCGAACACTGAAGCTTTCTTT.

The CDR3 protein is CASTTQSGLALETQYF. DNA for the CDR3: TGTGCCAGCACCACTCAATCGGGGCTAGCTCTAGAGACCCAGTACTTC. The chain is built from TRBV28 and TRBJ2-5; either TRBD1 or TRBD2 may fit D (5 bases each). The V and J ends lost 7 bases and 4 bases respectively, with 22 bases between them. Germline V CDR1 and CDR2: MDHEN, SYDVKM. CDR3 length: 16 residues. The variable domain in full, with the rest retrieved from reference TRBV28 and TRBJ2-5, is DVKVTQSSRYLVKRTGEKVFLECVQDMDHENMFWYRQDPGLGLRLIYFSYDVKMKEKGDIPEGYSVSREKKERFSLILESASTNQTSMYLCASTTQSGLALETQYFGPGTRLLVL.

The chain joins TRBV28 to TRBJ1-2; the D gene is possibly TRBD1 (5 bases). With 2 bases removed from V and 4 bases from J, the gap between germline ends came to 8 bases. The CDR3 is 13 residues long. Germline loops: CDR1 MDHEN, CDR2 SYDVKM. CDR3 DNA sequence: TGTGCCAGCAGTTTACAGGGCATCTATGGCTACACCTTC. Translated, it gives CASSLQGIYGYTF.

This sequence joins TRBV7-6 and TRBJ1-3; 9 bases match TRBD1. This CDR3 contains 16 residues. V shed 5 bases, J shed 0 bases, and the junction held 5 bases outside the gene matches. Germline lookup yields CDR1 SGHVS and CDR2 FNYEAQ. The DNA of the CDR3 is TGTGCCAGCAGCCAGGGACAGGGCCTCTCTGGAAACACCATATATTTT. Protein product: CASSQGQGLSGNTIYF.

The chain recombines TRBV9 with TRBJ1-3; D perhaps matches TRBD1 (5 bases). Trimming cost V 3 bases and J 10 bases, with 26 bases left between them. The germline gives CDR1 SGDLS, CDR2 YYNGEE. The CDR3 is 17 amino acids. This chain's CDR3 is CASSDPAGLVGTRTIYF. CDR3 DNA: TGTGCCAGCAGCGATCCTGCAGGGTTAGTTGGAACGAGGACCATATATTTT.

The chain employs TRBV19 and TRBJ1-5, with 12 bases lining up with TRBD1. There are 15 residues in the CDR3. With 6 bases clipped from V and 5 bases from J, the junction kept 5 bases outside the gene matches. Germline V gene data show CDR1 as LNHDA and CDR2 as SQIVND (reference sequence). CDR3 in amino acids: CASSKGQGAYQPQHF. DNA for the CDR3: TGTGCCAGTAGCAAGGGACAGGGGGCCTATCAGCCCCAGCATTTT.

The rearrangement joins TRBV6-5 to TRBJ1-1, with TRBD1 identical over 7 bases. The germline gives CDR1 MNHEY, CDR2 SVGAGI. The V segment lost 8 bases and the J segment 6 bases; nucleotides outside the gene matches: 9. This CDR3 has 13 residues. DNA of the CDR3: TGTGCCAGCCGACAGGGAGGGGTGCCTGAAGCTTTCTTT. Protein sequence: CASRQGGVPEAFF.

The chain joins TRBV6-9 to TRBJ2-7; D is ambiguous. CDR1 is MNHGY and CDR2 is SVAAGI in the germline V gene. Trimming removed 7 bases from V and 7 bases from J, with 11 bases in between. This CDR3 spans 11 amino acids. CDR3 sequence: CASTQDREQYF. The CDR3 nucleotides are TGTGCCAGCACCCAGGACCGGGAGCAGTACTTC.

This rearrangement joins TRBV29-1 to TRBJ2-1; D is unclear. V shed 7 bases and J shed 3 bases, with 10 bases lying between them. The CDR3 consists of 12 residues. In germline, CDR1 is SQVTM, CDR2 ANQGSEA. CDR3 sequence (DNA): TGCAGCGGGCGGACCAGCTACAATGAGCAGTTCTTC. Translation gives CSGRTSYNEQFF.

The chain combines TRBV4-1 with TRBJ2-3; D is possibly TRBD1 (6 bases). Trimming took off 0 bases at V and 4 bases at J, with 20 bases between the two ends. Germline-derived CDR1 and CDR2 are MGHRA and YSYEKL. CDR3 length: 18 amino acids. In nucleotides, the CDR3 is TGCGCCAGCAGCCAAGATTGGGGGCCGGTCCCAGGGCCAGATACGCAGTATTTT. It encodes CASSQDWGPVPGPDTQYF.

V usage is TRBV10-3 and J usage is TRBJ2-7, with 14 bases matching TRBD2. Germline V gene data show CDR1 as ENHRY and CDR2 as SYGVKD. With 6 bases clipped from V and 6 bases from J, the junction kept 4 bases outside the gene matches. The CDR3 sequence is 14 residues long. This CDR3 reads CAIRGLAGASEQYF. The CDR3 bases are TGTGCCATCAGGGGACTAGCGGGAGCAAGCGAGCAGTACTTC.

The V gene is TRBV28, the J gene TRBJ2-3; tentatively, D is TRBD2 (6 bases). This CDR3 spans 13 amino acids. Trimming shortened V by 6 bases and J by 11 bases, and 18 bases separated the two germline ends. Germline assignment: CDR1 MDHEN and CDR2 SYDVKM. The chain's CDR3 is CASRTTGAGGQYF. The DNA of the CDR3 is TGTGCCAGCAGGACGACCGGGGCCGGGGGGCAGTATTTT.